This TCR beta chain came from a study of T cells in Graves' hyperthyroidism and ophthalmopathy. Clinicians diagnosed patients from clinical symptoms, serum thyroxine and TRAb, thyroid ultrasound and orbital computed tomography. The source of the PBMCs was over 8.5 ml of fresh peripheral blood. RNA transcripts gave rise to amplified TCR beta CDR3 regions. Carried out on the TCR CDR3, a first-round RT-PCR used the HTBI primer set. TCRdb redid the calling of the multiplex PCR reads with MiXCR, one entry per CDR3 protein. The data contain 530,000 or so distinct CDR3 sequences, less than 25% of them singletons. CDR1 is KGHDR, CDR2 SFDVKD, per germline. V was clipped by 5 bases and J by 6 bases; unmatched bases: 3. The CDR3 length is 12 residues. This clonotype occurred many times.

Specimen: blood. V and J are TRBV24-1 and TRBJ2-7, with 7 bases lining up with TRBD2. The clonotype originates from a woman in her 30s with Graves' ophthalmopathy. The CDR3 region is CATSGPGGEQYF. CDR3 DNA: TGTGCCACCAGTGGCCCGGGGGGCGAGCAGTACTTC.